A single T cell receptor beta chain is shown here with its context. This record comes from a study of regulatory T cells in long-lasting Graves disease. Time point described: persistent/refractory GD, antithyroid drugs over 5 years with positive TRAb. Scientists built the TCR library using RNA that was extracted from PBMCs. The CDR3 is 13 residues long. With V trimmed by 6 bases and J by 6 bases, 6 bases remained unmatched. Looked up from germline, CDR1 is DFQATT and CDR2 is SNEGSKA (reference sequence). Combining iRepertoire HTBI primers with Arm-PCR of CDR3 regions, the authors built TCR beta libraries. TCRdb reprocessed the multiplex PCR reads with MiXCR, giving one entry per CDR3 protein. The data contain about 430,000 distinct CDR3 sequences, 20% to 25% of them singletons.

This material consisted of peripheral blood mononuclear cells (PBMCs), taken when the disease was refractory, from a patient treated with antithyroid drugs. The sequence was obtained from a female donor with Graves disease. The V gene is TRBV20-1, the J gene TRBJ2-7; 12 bases line up with TRBD2. The CDR3 nucleotides are TGCAGTGCCAGACTAGCGGGAGTTCCCGAGCAGTACTTC. Residues: CSARLAGVPEQYF.